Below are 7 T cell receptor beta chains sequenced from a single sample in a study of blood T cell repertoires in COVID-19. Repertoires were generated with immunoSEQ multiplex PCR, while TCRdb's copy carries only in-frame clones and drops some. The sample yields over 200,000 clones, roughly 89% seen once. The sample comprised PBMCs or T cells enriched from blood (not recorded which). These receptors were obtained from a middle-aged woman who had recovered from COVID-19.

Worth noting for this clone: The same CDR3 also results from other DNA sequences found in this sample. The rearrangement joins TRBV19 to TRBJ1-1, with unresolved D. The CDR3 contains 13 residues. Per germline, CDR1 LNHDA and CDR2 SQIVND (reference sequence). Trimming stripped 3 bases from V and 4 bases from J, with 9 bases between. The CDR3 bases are TGTGCCAGTAGTATCGGTCGGGGCACTGAAGCTTTCTTT. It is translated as CASSIGRGTEAFF. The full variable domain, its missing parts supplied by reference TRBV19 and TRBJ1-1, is DGGITQSPKYLFRKEGQNVTLSCEQNLNHDAMYWYRQDPGQGLRLIYYSQIVNDFQKGDIAEGYSVSREKKESFPLTVTSAQKNPTAFYLCASSIGRGTEAFFGQGTRLTVV.

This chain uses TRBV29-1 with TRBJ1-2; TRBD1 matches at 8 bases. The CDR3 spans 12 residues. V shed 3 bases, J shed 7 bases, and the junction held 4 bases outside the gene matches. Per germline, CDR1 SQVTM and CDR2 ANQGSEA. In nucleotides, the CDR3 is TGCAGCGTTGACAGGGGGCTGTTTGGCTACACCTTC. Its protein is CSVDRGLFGYTF.

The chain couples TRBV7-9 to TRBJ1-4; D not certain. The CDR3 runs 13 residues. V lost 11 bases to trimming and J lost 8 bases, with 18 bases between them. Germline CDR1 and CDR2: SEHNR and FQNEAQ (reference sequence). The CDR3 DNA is TGTGCCGGTGCGGGCCGGGGTCGGGAAAAACTGTTTTTT. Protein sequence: CAGAGRGREKLFF.

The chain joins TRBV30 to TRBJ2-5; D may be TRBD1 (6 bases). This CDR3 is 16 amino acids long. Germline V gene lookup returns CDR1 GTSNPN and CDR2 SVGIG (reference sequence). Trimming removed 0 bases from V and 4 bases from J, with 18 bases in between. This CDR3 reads CAWSVVRGPQGETQYF. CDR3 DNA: TGTGCCTGGAGTGTAGTCAGGGGCCCCCAAGGAGAGACCCAGTACTTC.

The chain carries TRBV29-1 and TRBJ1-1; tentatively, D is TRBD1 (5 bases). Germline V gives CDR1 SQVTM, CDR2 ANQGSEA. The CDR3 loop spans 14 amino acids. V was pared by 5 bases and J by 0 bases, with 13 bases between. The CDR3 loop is CSVQLYRMNTEAFF. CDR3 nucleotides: TGCAGCGTTCAACTATACAGGATGAACACTGAAGCTTTCTTT. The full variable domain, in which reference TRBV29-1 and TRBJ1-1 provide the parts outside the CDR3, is SAVISQKPSRDICQRGTSLTIQCQVDSQVTMMFWYRQQPGQSLTLIATANQGSEATYESGFVIDKFPISRPNLTFSTLTVSNMSPEDSSIYLCSVQLYRMNTEAFFGQGTRLTVV.

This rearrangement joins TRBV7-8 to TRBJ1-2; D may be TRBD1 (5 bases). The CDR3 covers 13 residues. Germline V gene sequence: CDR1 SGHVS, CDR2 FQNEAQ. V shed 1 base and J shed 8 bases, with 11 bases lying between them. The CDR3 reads CASSLGREGGYTF. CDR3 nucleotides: TGTGCCAGCAGCTTAGGCAGGGAAGGCGGCTACACCTTC.

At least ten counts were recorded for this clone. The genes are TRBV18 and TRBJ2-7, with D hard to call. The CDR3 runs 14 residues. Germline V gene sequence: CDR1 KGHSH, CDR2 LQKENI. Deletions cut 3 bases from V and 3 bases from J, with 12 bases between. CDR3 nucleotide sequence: TGTGCCAGCTCACCCTTCCCTCTATACTACGAGCAGTACTTC. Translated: CASSPFPLYYEQYF. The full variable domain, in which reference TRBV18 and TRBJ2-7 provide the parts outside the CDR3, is NAGVMQNPRHLVRRRGQEARLRCSPMKGHSHVYWYRQLPEEGLKFMVYLQKENIIDESGMPKERFSAEFPKEGPSILRIQQVVRGDSAAYFCASSPFPLYYEQYFGPGTRLTVT.